This TCR beta chain originates from a study of T-cell memory formation after mild COVID-19 (dated by TCRdb to about 2021). The study in broad terms: TCR sequence clusters from the two donors were found to be largely donor specific. Longitudinal TCRalpha and TCRbeta repertoire sequencing tracked T-cell clones expanding and contracting after mild COVID-19 in a couple of donors. The cohort comprised two young, previously healthy adult volunteers, one female and one male.

General conclusions and limits of the study: Clones that contracted from day 15 to 85 showed balanced CD4/CD8 phenotypes, whereas a second wave of clones that expanded from day 15 to 37 leaned towards CD4+. Contracting CD4+ clones appeared mostly in the CM and EM memory subsets, whereas CD8+ clones were enriched in EMRA. The second-wave clones that peaked on day 37 were not confirmed to be SARS-CoV-2 specific. Some responding clones were detected in pre-infection memory, which suggested that pre-existing cross-reactive memory T cells had joined the SARS-CoV-2 response. Only two mild cases were covered by the study, and larger cohorts that include severe cases with pre-infection samples were considered necessary.

According to the germline V gene, CDR1 reads MGHRA and CDR2 reads YSYEKL. From cysteine to phenylalanine, the CDR3 is 13 amino acids long. Solely the CDR3 DNA is kept, with 39 bases framed from the first base. V drops 5 bases and J drops 5 bases, leaving 12 bases in between. This clonotype was detected a few times. Its antigen target is currently unknown. The record has no base qualities; no much larger clone is one base away. Data came from an Illumina NovaSeq 6000. Using 5'RACE with constant-segment primers, TCRalpha and TCRbeta cDNA libraries were constructed, with sample barcodes and unique molecular identifiers added in the process. RNA was extracted from every sample with Trizol reagent. Libraries were amplified in two PCR steps, with a second sample barcode and Illumina TruSeq adapters added in the second step. Libraries were sequenced on an Illumina NovaSeq with 2 x 150 bp paired-end reads. Under the source paper's analysis protocol: With migec v1.2.7, reads were demultiplexed and then collapsed into UMI-guided consensus sequences. Using mixcr v2.1.11, the UMI consensuses were aligned to TRA and TRB V and J templates and assembled into clonotypes. Expanded or contracted clonotypes were those called significant by both edgeR and NoisET, with noise models trained on biological replicates. For edgeR calls, a false discovery rate-adjusted p below 0.01 and a log2 fold-change threshold of 1 were applied. As an exploratory analysis of dynamics, max-normalized trajectories of the 1000 most abundant clonotypes were examined by PCA with hierarchical clustering. The CD4 or CD8 phenotype of responding clones was assigned using the separately sequenced CD4+ and CD8+ repertoires. The raw public reads went through TCRdb reprocessing: fastp at Q25, MiXCR clone calling, in-frame beta chains kept. Each record represents a unique CDR3 protein, reported with the most common genes and DNA among its rows. Here the V and J calls rest on TCRdb's processing, not on the authors' analysis. For this sample the table gives about 430,000 distinct CDR3 sequences, of which 24% were detected only once. The top ten constitute 7.5% to 10% of the sample.

PBMCs were isolated by Ficoll-Paque density gradient centrifugation. This receptor was obtained from an adult woman who had mild COVID-19 (a few samples of this study predate the infection). The sample titles of this study are shuffled in the database, so cell type and time point are left out; the donor was told from shared clones. What was sequenced was PBMCs or a T cell subset sorted from them (not recorded which). The sequence links TRBV4-1 to TRBJ1-1, with TRBD1 as a weak D call on 5 bases. CDR3 reads: CASSKVRGTEAFF. The bases read TGCGCCAGCAGCAAGGTCCGGGGGACTGAAGCTTTCTTT.